One and the same sample provided the 18 T cell receptor beta chains below, sequenced in a study of blood T cell repertoires in COVID-19. Measured with immunoSEQ multiplex PCR; TCRdb has only the in-frame clones, and not every one. The table has about 22,000 clones, 83% seen once. Material for sequencing was peripheral blood. The receptors here all came from a man in his 70s with acute or convalescent COVID-19.

The rearrangement uses TRBV5-4 and TRBJ2-7; D might be TRBD1 (6 bases). Germline CDR1 is SGHNT and CDR2 is YYREEE (reference sequence). The length of the CDR3 is 15 residues. Trimming cost V 3 bases and J 3 bases, with 16 bases left between them. In DNA form, the CDR3 reads TGTGCCAGCAGCTCCCCTGACAGGAATCTCTACGAGCAGTACTTC. It codes for CASSSPDRNLYEQYF.

The gene calls are TRBV6-5 and TRBJ1-2, with a possible D match to TRBD1 (5 bases). Trimming left V 8 bases short and J 5 bases short, with 12 bases between. The V gene's germline CDR1 is MNHEY and CDR2 SVGAGI. This CDR3 is built from 12 residues. The CDR3 region is CASYQGGYGYTF. The DNA for the CDR3 is TGTGCCAGCTACCAGGGAGGATATGGCTACACCTTC.

V is TRBV5-6 and J is TRBJ2-7, with D possibly being TRBD1 (6 bases). This CDR3 comprises 13 residues. Looked up from germline, CDR1 is SGHDT and CDR2 is YYEEEE. V lost 0 bases and J 4 bases, leaving 8 bases between the germline ends. In DNA, the CDR3 is TGTGCCAGCAGCTTGGAACAGGGTTACGAGCAGTACTTC. The encoded protein is CASSLEQGYEQYF. Full variable domain (remainder filled in from reference TRBV5-6 and TRBJ2-7): DAGVTQSPTHLIKTRGQQVTLRCSPKSGHDTVSWYQQALGQGPQFIFQYYEEEERQRGNFPDRFSGHQFPNYSSELNVNALLLGDSALYLCASSLEQGYEQYFGPGTRLTVT.

This clone has just a few counts. This rearrangement joins TRBV2 to TRBJ1-4, with 8 nucleotides matching TRBD1. V gave up 6 bases and J gave up 7 bases; unmatched junction bases: 7. CDR3 length equals 14 residues. The germline V gene encodes CDR1 SNHLY and CDR2 FYNNEI. The CDR3 DNA sequence: TGTGCCAGCAGGGGCAGGGGGCGCGTTGAAAAACTGTTTTTT. It yields the protein CASRGRGRVEKLFF.

The chain combines TRBV4-2 with TRBJ1-1, with D tentatively TRBD1 (6 bases). Trimming took 5 bases from V and 2 from J, leaving 15 bases between them. Germline CDR1 is LGHNA and CDR2 is YNFKEQ. The CDR3 runs 15 residues. The CDR3 loop is CASSSGEGDNTEAFF. CDR3 nucleotide sequence: TGTGCCAGCAGCTCCGGGGAGGGGGATAACACTGAAGCTTTCTTT.

This clone was counted only a few times. The chain combines TRBV6-2 or TRBV6-3 with TRBJ1-5; TRBD1 matches 8 bases. Germline V gene lookup returns CDR1 MNHEY and CDR2 SVGEGT. The CDR3 is 15 residues long. The V segment lost 2 bases and the J segment 10 bases; nucleotides outside the gene matches: 10. This chain's CDR3 is CASSYGPGGLRPQHF. CDR3 sequence (DNA): TGTGCCAGCAGTTACGGGCCAGGGGGCTTAAGACCCCAGCATTTT.

The chain couples TRBV5-1 to TRBJ1-4; D may be TRBD1 (6 bases). The CDR3 has 15 amino acids. CDR1 SGHRS and CDR2 YFSETQ come from the germline V gene. V shed 0 bases and J shed 2 bases, with 8 bases lying between them. As DNA, the CDR3 is TGCGCCAGCAGCTTGGACGGACAGACTAATGAAAAACTGTTTTTT. Its translation: CASSLDGQTNEKLFF.

As concerns this clone: At one end, the junction sequence differs from germline, possibly due to a read error. This sequence joins TRBV7-2 and TRBJ2-1; 9 bases line up with TRBD1. Germline loops: CDR1 SGHTA, CDR2 FQGNSA. The CDR3 runs 16 residues. The CDR3 here is CASSLAGTGSSNEQFF. The DNA for the CDR3 is TGTGCCAGCAGCTTGGCCGGGACAGGGTCCTCCAATGAGCAGTTCTTC.

The V and J genes are TRBV12-3 or TRBV12-4 and TRBJ2-5; 10 nucleotides align to TRBD2. The junction had 2 bases not matched to a gene; V was cut back by 8 bases and J by 2 bases. CDR3 length: 13 amino acids. The CDR3 loop reads CASGAGGQETQYF. CDR3 sequence (DNA): TGTGCCAGCGGAGCGGGGGGGCAAGAGACCCAGTACTTC.

This sequence joins TRBV7-2 and TRBJ1-1; D is unclear. CDR1 and CDR2 (germline): SGHTA, FQGNSA. Trimming removed 3 bases from V and 2 bases from J, with 13 bases in between. The CDR3 contains 15 residues. The DNA of the CDR3 is TGTGCCAGCAGCTTGCGGTTTGGAGGTAACACTGAAGCTTTCTTT. It translates to CASSLRFGGNTEAFF.

The chain carries TRBV6-5 and TRBJ2-7; 8 bases map to TRBD2. The CDR3 has 15 residues. The germline V gene has CDR1 MNHEY and CDR2 SVGAGI. V was clipped by 5 bases and J by 2 bases; unmatched bases: 8. The CDR3 is CASSPSGSPPYEQYF. The CDR3 DNA is TGTGCCAGCAGTCCGAGCGGGAGCCCCCCCTACGAGCAGTACTTC.

The chain joins TRBV5-1 to TRBJ2-1, with D unresolved. From germline, CDR1 is SGHRS and CDR2 YFSETQ. The CDR3 is 13 amino acids. Trimming left V 0 bases short and J 9 bases short, with 10 bases between. DNA of the CDR3: TGCGCCAGCAGCTTGGGTAGCAAGTCTGAGCAGTTCTTC. It translates to CASSLGSKSEQFF.

In this sample, this clone turned up a few times. The V and J genes are TRBV5-1 and TRBJ2-3; 9 bases fit TRBD1. The CDR3 is made up of 14 amino acids. J gave up 6 bases and V 5 bases, and 7 bases lay outside the gene matches. Germline assignment: CDR1 SGHRS and CDR2 YFSETQ. CDR3 nucleotide sequence: TGCGCCAGCAGGCCCGGGACAGGGCCCGATACGCAGTATTTT. Amino acids: CASRPGTGPDTQYF.

This clone was seen a single time. The CDR3 nucleotides read TGTGCCAGCAGCGTAGGAAGCAACACTGAAGCTTTCTTT. Its translation: CASSVGSNTEAFF. The gene calls are TRBV9 and TRBJ1-1; no reliable D call. The V gene lost 0 bases and the J gene lost 2 bases, with 5 bases spanning the gap. The CDR3 totals 13 residues. Germline CDR1 SGDLS, CDR2 YYNGEE.

This clone was seen a handful of times. The chain has TRBV5-1 and TRBJ1-3, with D unclear. Trimming left V 5 bases short and J 0 bases short, with 6 bases between. There are 13 residues in the CDR3. CDR1 SGHRS and CDR2 YFSETQ come from the germline V gene. CDR3 bases: TGCGCCAGCAGTCGGAGCTCTGGAAACACCATATATTTT. Amino acid sequence: CASSRSSGNTIYF.

The CDR3: CASSQGSLSNQPQHF. The DNA of the CDR3 is TGTGCCAGCTCCCAGGGGAGCCTGAGCAATCAGCCCCAGCATTTT. The chain employs TRBV18 and TRBJ1-5; possibly TRBD1 for D (6 bases). The germline CDR1 and CDR2 sequences are KGHSH and LQKENI. V was pared by 6 bases and J by 1 base, with 13 bases between. This CDR3 is 15 amino acids long.

The rearrangement uses TRBV5-4 and TRBJ2-1; possible D gene TRBD1, 6 bases. This CDR3 has 13 residues. The germline V and J ends were trimmed by 5 bases and 1 base, with 7 bases remaining between them. CDR1 and CDR2 from the germline V gene are SGHNT and YYREEE (reference sequence). This chain's CDR3 is CASRQGSYNEQFF. The DNA of the CDR3 is TGTGCCAGCAGACAGGGATCCTACAATGAGCAGTTCTTC.

The chain couples TRBV19 to TRBJ1-1, with D uncertain. The CDR3 sequence is 9 residues long. Germline values: CDR1 LNHDA, CDR2 SQIVND (reference sequence). Deletions cut 11 bases from V and 6 bases from J, with 7 bases between. CDR3 coding DNA: TGTGCCGCGGGAGCTGAAGCTTTCTTT. Its protein is CAAGAEAFF.